The 21 T cell receptor beta chains listed next were all sequenced from one sample in a study of T cells in Graves' hyperthyroidism and ophthalmopathy. The CDR3 regions of TCR beta were amplified from RNA transcripts. The TCR CDR3 first-round RT-PCR relied on the HTBI primer set. TCRdb redid the calling of the multiplex PCR reads with MiXCR, one entry per CDR3 protein. The sample carries around 300,000 distinct CDR3 sequences, approximately 15% recorded once. The source material was blood. All receptors come from a woman under 40 with Graves' hyperthyroidism.

This clonotype was observed a few times. J is TRBJ2-7 and V is TRBV20-1; D is perhaps TRBD2 (6 bases). The CDR3 has 11 residues. V lost 2 bases and J lost 7, with 9 bases in between. From germline, CDR1 is DFQATT and CDR2 SNEGSKA (reference sequence). The CDR3 spells CSARYGGEQYF. The CDR3 nucleotides read TGCAGTGCTAGATACGGGGGTGAGCAGTACTTC.

This chain uses TRBV5-1 with TRBJ2-2, with 10 nucleotides matching TRBD2. This CDR3 spans 18 amino acids. CDR1 and CDR2 from the germline V gene are SGHRS and YFSETQ. With 0 bases clipped from V and 4 bases from J, the junction kept 9 bases outside the gene matches. The CDR3, as DNA: TGCGCCAGCAGCTTGGGTCTAGCGGGAGTCCAAACCACCGGGGAGCTGTTTTTT. Residues: CASSLGLAGVQTTGELFF.

This clonotype was seen at least ten times. This chain uses TRBV24-1 with TRBJ1-1; D is possibly TRBD1 (5 bases). CDR3 length: 13 residues. Trimming left V 5 bases short and J 0 bases short, with 6 bases between. In germline, CDR1 is KGHDR, CDR2 SFDVKD. The CDR3 DNA sequence: TGTGCCACCAGTGTAGGGGTGAACACTGAAGCTTTCTTT. Protein: CATSVGVNTEAFF.

In its sample, this clonotype was seen many times. V is TRBV6-1 and J is TRBJ2-7; no clear D gene. V was trimmed by 6 bases and J by 1 base, leaving 10 bases between them. CDR1 and CDR2 from the germline V gene are MNHNS and SASEGT. This CDR3 is built from 13 residues. The CDR3 DNA follows: TGTGCCAGCAGCATAGACAAATCCTACGAGCAGTACTTC. Residues: CASSIDKSYEQYF.

The rearrangement links TRBV7-2 to TRBJ2-7; tentative D call: TRBD2 (6 bases). This CDR3 contains 13 residues. The V and J ends lost 8 bases and 5 bases respectively, with 16 bases between them. Germline CDR1 is SGHTA and CDR2 is FQGNSA. CDR3 in amino acids: CASANQGGNEQYF. In DNA, the CDR3 is TGTGCCAGCGCTAACCAGGGCGGGAACGAGCAGTACTTC.

In this sample, this clonotype turned up a few times. This chain links TRBV7-9 with TRBJ1-4; D might be TRBD1 (6 bases). V dropped 3 bases and J dropped 7 bases, with 21 bases sitting between them. The germline gives CDR1 SEHNR, CDR2 FQNEAQ (reference sequence). The CDR3 has 17 amino acids. The CDR3 loop is CASSFRQGRAVSEKLFF. The DNA of the CDR3 is TGTGCCAGCAGCTTCCGGCAGGGGAGGGCGGTTTCTGAAAAACTGTTTTTT.

The gene calls are TRBV3-1 and TRBJ2-1; the D is unclear. The CDR3 has 12 amino acids. Trimming removed 0 bases at V and 9 bases at J, with 6 bases between. Per the germline V gene, CDR1 is LGHDT and CDR2 is YNNKEL (reference sequence). The CDR3 DNA follows: TGTGCCAGCAGCCAAGATCGGACTGAGCAGTTCTTC. Translating gives CASSQDRTEQFF.

Many counts were recorded for this clonotype. The V call is TRBV6-2 or TRBV6-3, the J call TRBJ2-1, with 11 bases matching TRBD2. This CDR3 comprises 15 residues. With 4 bases clipped from V and 7 bases from J, the junction kept 6 bases outside the gene matches. Germline assignment: CDR1 MNHEY and CDR2 SVGEGT. CDR3 nucleotide sequence: TGTGCCAGCAGTTCCCGACTAGCGGGATCAAATGAGCAGTTCTTC. It encodes CASSSRLAGSNEQFF.

The sample holds a few counts of this clonotype. The V and J genes are TRBV7-9 and TRBJ1-1; the D gene is possibly TRBD1 (5 bases). This CDR3 spans 16 amino acids. CDR1 is SEHNR, CDR2 FQNEAQ, per germline (reference sequence). V dropped 1 base and J dropped 0 bases, with 12 bases sitting between them. The CDR3 nucleotides read TGTGCCAGCAGCTTAGGAGACAGTTACATGAACACTGAAGCTTTCTTT. Translated: CASSLGDSYMNTEAFF.

This clonotype was seen repeatedly, ten times or more. This sequence joins TRBV7-8 and TRBJ2-2; the D gene is possibly TRBD2 (6 bases). V was pared by 5 bases and J by 7 bases, with 11 bases between. The CDR3 totals 13 residues. Germline CDR1 reads SGHVS; CDR2 reads FQNEAQ. CDR3 sequence (DNA): TGTGCCAGCAGCCCACGGGGGAGCGGGGAGCTGTTTTTT. Amino acid sequence: CASSPRGSGELFF.

The chain joins TRBV30 to TRBJ2-6, with unresolved D. Germline V lookup: CDR1 GTSNPN, CDR2 SVGIG (reference sequence). CDR3 length: 13 residues. Deletions cut 4 bases from V and 3 bases from J, with 7 bases between. The CDR3 here is CAWKWVGANVLTF. CDR3 sequence (DNA): TGTGCCTGGAAATGGGTTGGGGCCAACGTCCTGACTTTC.

This clonotype was observed a few times. The chain links TRBV15 to TRBJ2-2, with D unclear. Germline loops: CDR1 LNHNV, CDR2 YYDKDF (reference sequence). This CDR3 contains 14 residues. The V and J ends lost 0 bases and 6 bases respectively, with 8 bases between them. This CDR3 reads CATSRDKAPGELFF. The CDR3 DNA sequence: TGTGCCACCAGCAGAGATAAGGCCCCCGGGGAGCTGTTTTTT.

This clonotype was picked up many times. The J gene is TRBJ2-3, the V gene TRBV12-3 or TRBV12-4, with 8 bases matching TRBD1. J was trimmed by 5 bases and V by 6 bases; bases with no gene match: 4. The CDR3 loop spans 13 amino acids. As DNA, the CDR3 is TGTGCCAGCAGCCATGACAGGGGAGATACGCAGTATTTT. Amino acids: CASSHDRGDTQYF.

This clonotype was found many times. The chain links TRBV11-3 to TRBJ2-3; no definite D call. The CDR3 consists of 12 residues. V was cut by 1 base and J by 6 bases, with 5 bases left in between. The germline V gene has CDR1 SGHNT and CDR2 YENEEA. The CDR3 sequence is CASSLGDDTQYF. Here the CDR3 DNA reads TGTGCCAGCAGCTTAGGTGACGATACGCAGTATTTT.

This clonotype was recorded at least ten times. The V call is TRBV20-1, the J call TRBJ1-5; possible D gene TRBD1, 6 bases. V lost 6 bases, J lost 0 bases, and 15 bases lay in between. Looked up from germline, CDR1 is DFQATT and CDR2 is SNEGSKA (reference sequence). This CDR3 has 15 residues. The CDR3 DNA reads TGCAGTGCATCACAGGGAGGAGGTAGCAATCAGCCCCAGCATTTT. Translated: CSASQGGGSNQPQHF.

The V gene is TRBV9, the J gene TRBJ1-4, with a weak D call TRBD1 (5 bases). Germline loops: CDR1 SGDLS, CDR2 YYNGEE. The CDR3 covers 14 residues. Trimming took 6 bases from V and 4 from J, leaving 13 bases between them. The CDR3 DNA sequence: TGTGCCAGCACCACGGGGCAGTATAATGAAAAACTGTTTTTT. Translation gives CASTTGQYNEKLFF.

This clonotype was found a few times. The rearrangement joins TRBV29-1 to TRBJ1-1; no clear D gene. V lost 3 bases to trimming and J lost 1 base, with 9 bases between them. Germline CDR1 is SQVTM and CDR2 is ANQGSEA. The CDR3 loop spans 13 amino acids. The CDR3, as DNA: TGCAGCGTTGATGAAGGGCAGAACACTGAAGCTTTCTTT. It specifies CSVDEGQNTEAFF.

This clonotype was seen many times. The chain has TRBV5-1 and TRBJ2-7; tentatively, D is TRBD1 (5 bases). The germline CDR1 and CDR2 sequences are SGHRS and YFSETQ. The CDR3 totals 12 residues. V shed 8 bases and J shed 6 bases, with 15 bases lying between them. The CDR3 coding sequence is TGCGCCAGGGCGACAGCCTACCGCGAGCAGTACTTC. Amino acid sequence: CARATAYREQYF.

This clonotype was seen a few times. V is TRBV4-2 and J is TRBJ1-6; unclear D gene. Germline V CDR1 and CDR2: LGHNA, YNFKEQ. Deletions cut 6 bases from V and 9 bases from J, with 9 bases between. The CDR3 is made up of 12 amino acids. CDR3 nucleotide sequence: TGTGCCAGCAGAGACGAGGGTTCACCCCTCCACTTT. It is translated as CASRDEGSPLHF.

V gene TRBV7-2 combines with J gene TRBJ1-4, with D hard to call. V was shortened by 4 bases and J by 4 bases, with 7 bases between the two germline ends. From germline, CDR1 is SGHTA and CDR2 FQGNSA. The CDR3 has 13 residues. The CDR3, as DNA: TGTGCCAGCAGCTCCGGGAATAATGAAAAACTGTTTTTT. Translating it yields CASSSGNNEKLFF.

This clonotype occurred a few times. This chain uses TRBV30 with TRBJ2-3; the D is unclear. V was trimmed by 4 bases and J by 2 bases, leaving 19 bases between them. The CDR3 extends over 16 amino acids. Germline V gene data show CDR1 as GTSNPN and CDR2 as SVGIG (reference sequence). DNA of the CDR3: TGTGCCTGGAATTTCGGTGCTACACGGTACACAGATACGCAGTATTTT. This codes for CAWNFGATRYTDTQYF.